This is a list of T cell receptor beta chains from one sample in a study of blood T cells in healthy people across ages. TCRdb independently ran MiXCR on the 5' RACE reads; one entry per CDR3 protein. The repertoire has around 1.5 million distinct CDR3 sequences, approximately 32% of them found once; the top ten carry roughly 12%. The material sequenced was blood. The receptors here all came from a woman younger than 45 in good health. The CDR3 runs from the conserved cysteine through the conserved F or W. D genes are given only for firm matches. Clone size is not always given. Where it is, it says once, few, many or a class for expanded clones.

d_gene	abundance	v_gene	j_gene	CDR3aa	CDR3nt
-	few	TRBV7-9	TRBJ2-1	CASSLAVGDNEQFF	TGTGCCAGCAGCTTAGCCGTAGGGGACAATGAGCAGTTCTTC
-	few	TRBV9	TRBJ2-1	CASSPSPGNEQFF	TGTGCCAGCAGCCCCTCCCCCGGCAATGAGCAGTTCTTC
-	-	TRBV6-5	TRBJ2-7	CASSISGVPTYEQYF	TGTGCCAGCAGCATCTCAGGGGTCCCAACCTACGAGCAGTACTTC
-	-	TRBV10-3	TRBJ2-2	CAISEPTSVSRELFF	TGTGCCATCAGTGAGCCTACATCAGTTTCTAGGGAGCTGTTTTTT
-	many	TRBV5-1	TRBJ2-3	CASSLLVGSTDTQYF	TGCGCCAGCAGCTTGTTGGTGGGCAGCACAGATACGCAGTATTTT
-	-	TRBV19	TRBJ2-7	CASSIVAGPYEQYF	TGTGCCAGTAGTATTGTTGCAGGACCCTACGAGCAGTACTTC
TRBD1	few	TRBV4-1	TRBJ1-2	CASSQEIAGTASYYGYTF	TGCGCCAGCAGCCAAGAAATAGCCGGGACAGCATCGTACTATGGCTACACCTTC
-	-	TRBV11-2	TRBJ1-1	CASSSLTKRTEAFF	TGTGCCAGCAGTTCCTTGACCAAAAGGACTGAAGCTTTCTTT
TRBD1	-	TRBV5-1	TRBJ2-5	CASTTGGAETQYF	TGCGCCAGCACAACAGGGGGCGCGGAGACCCAGTACTTC
-	-	TRBV27	TRBJ2-2	CASSLVGSGHANTGELFF	TGTGCCAGCAGTTTGGTTGGGTCGGGACACGCGAACACCGGGGAGCTGTTTTTT
-	few	TRBV12-3/TRBV12-4	TRBJ2-2	CASLLESSMNTGELFF	TGTGCCAGCTTGTTGGAATCATCGATGAACACCGGGGAGCTGTTTTTT
-	few	TRBV7-3	TRBJ2-1	CASSSSPRDPLYNEQFF	TGTGCCAGCAGCTCATCCCCCCGGGACCCGCTCTACAATGAGCAGTTCTTC
TRBD2	few	TRBV7-8	TRBJ2-7	CASSPTSGRKIAYEQYF	TGTGCCAGCAGTCCGACTAGCGGGAGGAAAATCGCCTACGAGCAGTACTTC
TRBD2	few	TRBV3-1	TRBJ2-3	CASSQERRPGLAGASTDTQYF	TGTGCCAGCAGCCAAGAGAGGAGGCCCGGACTAGCGGGGGCAAGCACAGATACGCAGTATTTT
TRBD2	-	TRBV20-1	TRBJ2-7	CSVRTSGIPHEQYF	TGCAGTGTTCGGACTAGCGGGATTCCCCACGAGCAGTACTTC
TRBD1	few	TRBV25-1	TRBJ1-4	CASSDGGRGREKLFF	TGTGCCAGCAGTGACGGCGGCAGGGGGAGGGAAAAACTGTTTTTT
TRBD2	-	TRBV27	TRBJ2-7	CASSTSGLAGGRIHEQYF	TGTGCCAGCAGTACCTCAGGACTAGCGGGGGGGCGGATCCACGAGCAGTACTTC
-	-	TRBV6-1	TRBJ2-5	CASSGDLETQYF	TGTGCCAGCAGTGGGGACTTAGAGACCCAGTACTTC
-	few	TRBV9	TRBJ2-1	CASSVLGTSYNEQFF	TGTGCCAGCAGTGTTCTAGGGACCTCCTACAATGAGCAGTTCTTC
-	-	TRBV15	TRBJ1-1	CATSRDPGTRVTEAFF	TGTGCCACCAGCAGAGATCCCGGGACCCGAGTAACTGAAGCTTTCTTT
TRBD2	-	TRBV28	TRBJ2-3	CASSSPIQLAGTDTQYF	TGTGCCAGCAGTTCTCCGATTCAACTAGCGGGCACAGATACGCAGTATTTT
TRBD1	-	TRBV4-1	TRBJ2-1	CASSQARQDRYNEQFF	TGCGCCAGCAGCCAGGCCCGCCAGGACAGGTACAATGAGCAGTTCTTC
-	-	TRBV20-1	TRBJ1-2	CSASLGGNYGYTF	TGCAGTGCTAGTCTAGGCGGTAACTATGGCTACACCTTC
TRBD2	-	TRBV20-1	TRBJ2-3	CSAKAGAQSTDTQYF	TGCAGTGCAAAAGCGGGAGCCCAAAGCACAGATACGCAGTATTTT
-	few	TRBV6-1	TRBJ2-7	CASSPREGAYEQYF	TGTGCCAGCAGTCCCAGGGAAGGAGCCTACGAGCAGTACTTC
-	-	TRBV20-1	TRBJ2-3	CSVLRALDTQYF	TGCAGTGTCCTCCGGGCTCTAGATACGCAGTATTTT
TRBD2	-	TRBV6-2/TRBV6-3	TRBJ2-5	CASSLTSGRAPSSNEQYF	TGTGCCAGCAGCTTGACTAGCGGGAGGGCCCCTTCCTCAAATGAGCAGTACTTC
TRBD1	-	TRBV20-1	TRBJ1-5	CSARDRFEQPQHF	TGCAGTGCCAGGGACAGATTTGAACAGCCCCAGCATTTT
-	few	TRBV20-1	TRBJ2-7	CSARSQYRDYEQYF	TGCAGTGCTAGATCCCAGTACAGGGACTACGAGCAGTACTTC
TRBD2	-	TRBV10-3	TRBJ2-1	CAISEGPSGSSYNEQFF	TGTGCCATCAGTGAAGGGCCCAGCGGGAGCTCCTACAATGAGCAGTTCTTC
-	-	TRBV27	TRBJ2-1	CASMLSGSYNEQFF	TGTGCCAGCATGCTTAGTGGCTCCTACAATGAGCAGTTCTTC
TRBD1	-	TRBV27	TRBJ2-5	CASSLVTGGGETQYF	TGTGCCAGCAGTTTAGTAACAGGGGGCGGAGAGACCCAGTACTTC
-	-	TRBV6-1	TRBJ1-1	CASSEALRYRVNTEAFF	TGTGCCAGCAGTGAAGCGCTTCGGTACAGGGTAAACACTGAAGCTTTCTTT
TRBD2	-	TRBV29-1	TRBJ2-5	CSASNPTAGGHRVQETQYF	TGCAGCGCCAGCAACCCTACAGCGGGGGGGCACAGGGTCCAAGAGACCCAGTACTTC
-	-	TRBV6-2/TRBV6-3	TRBJ1-1	CASADGLGAFF	TGTGCCAGCGCGGATGGACTGGGGGCTTTCTTT
-	-	TRBV5-1	TRBJ2-7	CASSYLPGQEQYF	TGCGCCAGCAGCTACCTCCCTGGACAGGAGCAGTACTTC
TRBD1	few	TRBV29-1	TRBJ1-1	CSVTGGTEDTEAFF	TGCAGCGTAACAGGGGGGACGGAAGACACTGAAGCTTTCTTT
TRBD2	-	TRBV12-3/TRBV12-4	TRBJ2-3	CASSFVPGAGVSDTQYF	TGTGCCAGCAGTTTCGTCCCCGGAGCGGGGGTTTCAGATACGCAGTATTTT
-	once	TRBV29-1	TRBJ2-3	CSVEEGNRPDTQYF	TGCAGCGTTGAAGAGGGCAACAGGCCAGATACGCAGTATTTT
-	-	TRBV20-1	TRBJ2-7	CSASTRRDEQYF	TGCAGTGCCAGCACGCGACGGGATGAGCAGTACTTC